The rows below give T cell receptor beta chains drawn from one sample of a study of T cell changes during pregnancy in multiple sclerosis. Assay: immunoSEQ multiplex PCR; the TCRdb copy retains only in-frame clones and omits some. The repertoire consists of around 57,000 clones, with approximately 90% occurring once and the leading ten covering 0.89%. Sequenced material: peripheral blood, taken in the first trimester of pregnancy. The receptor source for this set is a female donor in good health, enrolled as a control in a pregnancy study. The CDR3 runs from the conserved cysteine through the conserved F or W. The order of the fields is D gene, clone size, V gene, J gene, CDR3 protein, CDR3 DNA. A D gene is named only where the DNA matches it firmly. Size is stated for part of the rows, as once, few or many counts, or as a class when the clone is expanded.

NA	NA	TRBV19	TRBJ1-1	CASREVDTEAFF	TGTGCCAGTAGAGAGGTTGACACTGAAGCTTTCTTT
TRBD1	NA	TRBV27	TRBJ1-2	CASSLLQGTNYGYTF	TGTGCCAGCAGTTTATTACAGGGGACTAACTATGGCTACACCTTC
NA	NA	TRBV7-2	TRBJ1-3	CASSLEAGRSGNTIYF	TGTGCCAGCAGCTTAGAGGCAGGGCGTTCTGGAAACACCATATATTTT
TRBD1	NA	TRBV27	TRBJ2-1	CASSLSRQGAQKQFF	TGTGCCAGCAGTTTATCAAGACAGGGGGCGCAAAAGCAGTTCTTC
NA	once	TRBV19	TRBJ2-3	CASSIDTRQADTQYF	TGTGCCAGTAGTATAGACACTCGACAGGCAGATACGCAGTATTTT
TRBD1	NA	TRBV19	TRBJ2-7	CASSNEGQGDYEQYF	TGTGCCAGTAGTAATGAGGGACAGGGTGACTACGAGCAGTACTTC
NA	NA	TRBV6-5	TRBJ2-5	CASSHSTTGIQETQYF	TGTGCCAGCAGTCACTCCACAACAGGGATCCAAGAGACCCAGTACTTC
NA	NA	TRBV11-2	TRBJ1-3	CASSPRQHSGNTIYF	TGTGCCAGCAGCCCCCGACAGCATTCTGGAAACACCATATATTTT
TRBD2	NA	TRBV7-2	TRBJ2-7	CASSPSGGAPYEQYF	TGTGCCAGCAGCCCTAGCGGGGGGGCCCCCTACGAGCAGTACTTC
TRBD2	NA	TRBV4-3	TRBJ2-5	CASSQEGGGAEKTQYF	TGCGCCAGCAGCCAAGAGGGCGGGGGGGCCGAAAAGACCCAGTACTTC
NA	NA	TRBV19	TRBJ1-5	CASRPGLRGNQPQHF	TGTGCCAGTAGACCAGGGTTAAGAGGCAATCAGCCCCAGCATTTT
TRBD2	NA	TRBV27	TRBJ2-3	CASRLTSGYTDTQYF	TGTGCCAGCAGGCTGACTAGCGGGTACACAGATACGCAGTATTTT
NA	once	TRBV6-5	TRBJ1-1	CASSSQGNTEAFF	TGTGCCAGCAGTTCACAGGGGAACACTGAAGCTTTCTTT
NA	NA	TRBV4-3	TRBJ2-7	CASSPLTGNRPYEQYF	TGCGCCAGCAGCCCCCTTACGGGTAACAGGCCTTACGAGCAGTACTTC
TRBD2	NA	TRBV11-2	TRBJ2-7	CASSAGGEQYF	TGTGCCAGCAGCGCGGGGGGCGAGCAGTACTTC
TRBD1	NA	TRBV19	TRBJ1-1	CASRGDSGRTEAFF	TGTGCCAGTAGAGGGGACAGTGGACGGACTGAAGCTTTCTTT
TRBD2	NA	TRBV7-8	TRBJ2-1	CASSLVASGGQYNEQFF	TGTGCCAGCAGCTTAGTAGCTAGCGGGGGCCAATACAATGAGCAGTTCTTC
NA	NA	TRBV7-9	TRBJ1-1	CASSFWGREAFF	TGTGCCAGCAGCTTTTGGGGGCGTGAAGCTTTCTTT
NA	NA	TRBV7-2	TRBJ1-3	CASSLGPGAGNTIYF	TGTGCCAGCAGCTTAGGTCCAGGGGCTGGAAACACCATATATTTT
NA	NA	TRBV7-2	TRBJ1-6	CASSLVGGGGSPLHF	TGTGCCAGCAGCTTAGTCGGGGGTGGAGGTTCACCCCTCCACTTT
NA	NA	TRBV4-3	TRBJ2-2	CASSQAQGLGTGELFF	TGCGCCAGCAGCCAAGCGCAGGGATTGGGCACCGGGGAGCTGTTTTTT
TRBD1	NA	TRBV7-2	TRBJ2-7	CASSLGTGVREQYF	TGTGCCAGCAGCCTGGGGACAGGGGTTCGCGAGCAGTACTTC
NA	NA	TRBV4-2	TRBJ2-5	CASSQELLDYKKTQYF	TGTGCCAGCAGCCAAGAACTCCTAGACTATAAAAAGACCCAGTACTTC
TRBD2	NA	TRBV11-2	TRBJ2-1	CASSLHAGGGNEQFF	TGTGCCAGCAGCTTGCACGCGGGGGGCGGCAATGAGCAGTTCTTC
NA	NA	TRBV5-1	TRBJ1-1	CASSGTLRSEAFF	TGCGCCAGCAGCGGGACTTTACGGAGTGAAGCTTTCTTT
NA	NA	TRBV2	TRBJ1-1	CASSDRGLGTEAFF	TGTGCCAGCAGTGACAGGGGTTTGGGGACTGAAGCTTTCTTT
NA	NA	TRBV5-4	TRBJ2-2	CASSSRTGVNTGELFF	TGTGCCAGCAGCTCAAGAACAGGAGTCAACACCGGGGAGCTGTTTTTT
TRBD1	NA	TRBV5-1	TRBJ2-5	CASRKSLPGTGEETQYF	TGCGCCAGCAGAAAATCTCTTCCCGGGACAGGGGAAGAGACCCAGTACTTC
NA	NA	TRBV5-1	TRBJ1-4	CASSLETAGEKLFF	TGCGCCAGCAGCTTGGAGACCGCCGGGGAAAAACTGTTTTTT
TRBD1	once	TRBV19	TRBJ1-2	CASSIRDRGRLVYGYTF	TGTGCCAGTAGTATCCGGGACAGGGGGCGCTTGGTTTATGGCTACACCTTC
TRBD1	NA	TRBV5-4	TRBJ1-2	CASSRQGAYGYTF	TGTGCCAGCAGCCGACAGGGGGCCTATGGCTACACCTTC
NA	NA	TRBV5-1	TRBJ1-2	CASSPAQGGYGYTF	TGCGCCAGCAGCCCCGCACAGGGTGGATATGGCTACACCTTC
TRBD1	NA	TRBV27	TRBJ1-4	CASSLFLPGTGTNEKLFF	TGTGCCAGCAGTTTATTCTTGCCGGGGACAGGGACTAATGAAAAACTGTTTTTT